These T cell receptor beta chains were read from a single sample in a study of blood T cell repertoires in COVID-19. The protocol was immunoSEQ multiplex PCR, while the TCRdb copy is restricted to in-frame clones and leaves out a portion. The profile shows 200,000 to 250,000 clones, about 83% of them singletons. Material: peripheral blood. The source is a man between 45 and 60 years old with active or convalescent COVID-19. Both conserved end residues are trimmed from each CDR3.

TRBV6-2/TRBV6-3,ASSYAPGQGFNTEAF
TRBV18,ASSPPGGAAYEQY
TRBV3-1/TRBV3-2,ASSPGTSGYEQY
TRBV6-5,ASSMNRGPGNTIY
TRBV5-8,ASSGVGGGKEGETQY
TRBV5-1,ASSPDRGLTF
TRBV14,ASSQATGTDTQY
TRBV28,ASRPLIERDTYSGNTIY
TRBV24-1,ATGTASGNEQF
TRBV2,ASSENRGSVYGYT
TRBV4-1,ASSQAGTVNTEAF
TRBV7-2,ASGAGPGNTIY
TRBV3-1/TRBV3-2,ASSHLATHTQY